The 26 T cell receptor beta chains in this list originate from one sample, sequenced in a study of molecular identifiers for immune sequencing clone quantification. A single record per CDR3 protein comes from TCRdb applying MiXCR to the PCR reads. There are about 640,000 distinct CDR3 sequences in the sample; less than 20% occur only once, and 0.85% lies in the top ten. The sample comprised naive CD8+ T cells from blood, with Jurkat cell RNA spiked in. Sample subset: FACS-sorted CD8+CD4-CCR7+CD45RA+ naive T cells. The receptors here all came from a human donor in good health. Some libraries in this study had Jurkat cell RNA spiked in.

This clonotype was detected only a few times. This chain uses TRBV11-2 with TRBJ1-3, with D tentatively TRBD1 (5 bases). Trimming pared 4 bases from V and 4 bases from J, leaving 17 bases between. The CDR3 covers 16 residues. The germline gives CDR1 SGHAT, CDR2 FQNNGV. Here the CDR3 reads CASSSNRDSTGNTIYF. CDR3 sequence (DNA): TGTGCCAGCAGCTCAAACCGGGACTCCACGGGAAACACCATATATTTT.

In this sample, this clonotype turned up many times. This rearrangement joins TRBV2 to TRBJ2-7; D gene uncertain. The CDR3 totals 13 residues. CDR1 and CDR2 (germline): SNHLY, FYNNEI. Between the trimmed V and J ends, which lost 3 bases and 0 bases, there was a span of 6 bases. CDR3 coding DNA: TGTGCCAGCAGTGAGTACAGCTCCTACGAGCAGTACTTC. This sequence encodes CASSEYSSYEQYF.

Many counts were recorded for this clonotype. The chain carries TRBV2 and TRBJ2-3; maybe TRBD2 (6 bases). The CDR3 consists of 15 residues. Germline CDR1 reads SNHLY; CDR2 reads FYNNEI. V lost 2 bases to trimming and J lost 3 bases, with 12 bases between them. The CDR3: CASSEWPRGTDTQYF. The CDR3 DNA follows: TGTGCCAGCAGTGAATGGCCCCGGGGGACAGATACGCAGTATTTT. Full variable domain (missing parts from reference TRBV2 and TRBJ2-3): EPEVTQTPSHQVTQMGQEVILRCVPISNHLYFYWYRQILGQKVEFLVSFYNNEISEKSEIFDDQFSVERPDGSNFTLKIRSTKLEDSAMYFCASSEWPRGTDTQYFGPGTRLTVL.

This clonotype was detected ten times or more. The gene calls are TRBV4-1 and TRBJ1-1; 9 positions match TRBD1. Unmatched junction bases numbered 4, after V lost 5 bases and J lost 3 bases. The germline CDR1 and CDR2 sequences are MGHRA and YSYEKL. The CDR3 has 14 residues. In nucleotides, the CDR3 is TGCGCCAGCAGCTTTCGGACAGGGGACACTGAAGCTTTCTTT. Protein product: CASSFRTGDTEAFF.

This rearrangement joins TRBV20-1 to TRBJ2-1, with TRBD1 identical over 7 bases. Germline CDR1 and CDR2: DFQATT and SNEGSKA (reference sequence). The CDR3 has 15 residues. The CDR3 DNA reads as TGCAGGGCTCTCAGTGGGGACAGCTCCTACAATGAGCAGTTCTTC. Its protein product is CRALSGDSSYNEQFF.

This clonotype came up many times. The genes are TRBV19 and TRBJ2-3, with D possibly TRBD1 on 5 matching bases. There are 14 residues in the CDR3. Germline loops: CDR1 LNHDA, CDR2 SQIVND (reference sequence). V was cut by 3 bases and J by 6 bases, with 13 bases left in between. CDR3 coding DNA: TGTGCCAGTAGTATTCAAGCCAGGGTGGATACGCAGTATTTT. Translating it yields CASSIQARVDTQYF.

This clonotype was recorded at least ten times. The chain recombines TRBV7-2 with TRBJ2-2; unclear D gene. V lost 4 bases to trimming and J lost 4 bases, with 10 bases between them. CDR1 SGHTA and CDR2 FQGNSA come from the germline V gene. CDR3 length: 14 amino acids. Here the CDR3 reads CASSSSQITGELFF. As DNA, the CDR3 is TGTGCCAGCAGCTCCTCACAGATCACCGGGGAGCTGTTTTTT.

This clonotype was counted at least ten times. V gene TRBV4-3 combines with J gene TRBJ2-3; 10 bases are a match to TRBD2. The length of the CDR3 is 18 residues. The J segment lost 3 bases and the V segment lost 0 bases, leaving 9 bases of the junction unmatched. Germline V lookup: CDR1 LGHNA, CDR2 YSLEER. The CDR3 spells CASSQDQVSGGTTDTQYF. CDR3 DNA sequence: TGCGCCAGCAGCCAAGATCAAGTTAGCGGGGGGACTACAGATACGCAGTATTTT.

This chain joins TRBV4-1 and TRBJ1-2; 9 positions match TRBD1. The CDR3 covers 17 residues. V lost 0 bases to trimming and J lost 4 bases; unmatched junction nucleotides: 9. Germline V gives CDR1 MGHRA, CDR2 YSYEKL. CDR3 in DNA: TGCGCCAGCAGCCAAGATGTATGGGAGACAGGGGGCTATGGCTACACCTTC. Translating gives CASSQDVWETGGYGYTF.

The sample holds many counts of this clonotype. The rearrangement joins TRBV27 to TRBJ2-3, with TRBD2 matching 8 bases. The CDR3 covers 18 residues. Germline assignment: CDR1 MNHEY and CDR2 SMNVEV (reference sequence). V lost 0 bases to trimming and J lost 6 bases; unmatched junction nucleotides: 14. The CDR3: CASSLSRAGASGIDTQYF. The CDR3, as DNA: TGTGCCAGCAGTTTATCGAGAGCGGGAGCGTCGGGGATTGATACGCAGTATTTT.

V and J are TRBV6-2 or TRBV6-3 and TRBJ2-7; D is perhaps TRBD2 (5 bases). The germline V gene has CDR1 MNHEY and CDR2 SVGEGT. The CDR3 runs 14 residues. The germline V and J ends were trimmed by 2 bases and 2 bases, with 10 bases remaining between them. CDR3 residues: CASSYAGAAYEQYF. Here the CDR3 DNA reads TGTGCCAGCAGTTACGCCGGAGCGGCCTACGAGCAGTACTTC.

This clonotype showed up many times. J is TRBJ1-5 and V is TRBV12-3 or TRBV12-4; a possible D gene is TRBD1 (6 bases). There are 15 residues in the CDR3. V was trimmed by 5 bases and J by 4 bases, leaving 15 bases between them. CDR3 loop: CASSTTGAGNQPQHF. CDR3 sequence (DNA): TGTGCCAGCAGTACCACGGGGGCTGGGAATCAGCCCCAGCATTTT.

In its sample, this clonotype was seen many times. The chain uses TRBV29-1 and TRBJ2-7; no firm D call. The CDR3 extends over 13 amino acids. The V and J ends lost 4 bases and 0 bases respectively, with 10 bases between them. Germline CDR1 is SQVTM and CDR2 is ANQGSEA. CDR3: CSVGLPNSYEQYF. The CDR3 DNA sequence: TGCAGCGTTGGTCTGCCGAACTCCTACGAGCAGTACTTC.

This clonotype was seen ten or more times. This rearrangement joins TRBV9 to TRBJ2-6; 8 bases match TRBD2. The CDR3 is made up of 17 amino acids. After removal of 2 bases from V and 1 base from J, the junction contained 5 bases not matched to a gene. CDR1 and CDR2 (germline): SGDLS, YYNGEE. CDR3 loop: CASSVTGGPSGANVLTF. CDR3 nucleotide sequence: TGTGCCAGCAGCGTGACGGGAGGGCCGTCTGGGGCCAACGTCCTGACTTTC.

The table lists this clonotype with a few counts. The rearrangement joins TRBV7-3 to TRBJ2-5; 14 positions agree with TRBD2. After removal of 3 bases from V and 5 bases from J, the junction contained 2 bases not matched to a gene. Germline V gives CDR1 SGHTA, CDR2 FQGTGA. CDR3 length equals 15 residues. CDR3 protein: CASSLTSGRVETQYF. CDR3 DNA sequence: TGTGCCAGCAGCTTGACTAGCGGGAGGGTGGAGACCCAGTACTTC.

This clonotype has a count of ten or more. The chain combines TRBV28 with TRBJ1-5; D perhaps matches TRBD1 (6 bases). Germline V CDR1 and CDR2: MDHEN, SYDVKM. The CDR3 is made up of 15 amino acids. V was shortened by 5 bases and J by 9 bases, with 20 bases between the two germline ends. DNA for the CDR3: TGTGCCAGCAGTCAAAGCTACAAGGGGGTGTTGCCCCAGCATTTT. Protein sequence: CASSQSYKGVLPQHF.

This clonotype was counted between two and nine times. The rearrangement uses TRBV25-1 and TRBJ2-1; TRBD2 matches 8 bases. Germline lookup yields CDR1 MGHDK and CDR2 SYGVNS. J lost 9 bases, V lost 7 bases, and 11 bases had no gene match. CDR3 size: 14 residues. CDR3 residues: CASTPGAGVVEQFF. The DNA of the CDR3 is TGTGCCAGCACCCCGGGAGCGGGAGTCGTTGAGCAGTTCTTC.

The rearrangement joins TRBV10-1 to TRBJ2-3; D is perhaps TRBD2 (6 bases). V was pared by 7 bases and J by 0 bases, with 26 bases between. The CDR3 runs to 19 residues. Looked up from germline, CDR1 is WNHNN and CDR2 is SYGVQD (reference sequence). The CDR3 DNA follows: TGCGCCAGCATTCCTCAAACGGGACTCGAACCCAGTAGCACAGATACGCAGTATTTT. Protein product: CASIPQTGLEPSSTDTQYF.

This clonotype was seen many times. The chain combines TRBV6-6 with TRBJ2-5; 7 positions match TRBD1. Germline CDR1 and CDR2: MNHNY and SVGAGI (reference sequence). The CDR3 loop spans 15 amino acids. J gave up 0 bases and V 6 bases, and 7 bases lay outside the gene matches. CDR3 region: CASSFGTEYQETQYF. CDR3 DNA: TGTGCCAGCAGCTTCGGGACAGAGTACCAAGAGACCCAGTACTTC.

At least ten counts were recorded for this clonotype. V usage is TRBV7-9 and J usage is TRBJ1-5; 8 bases are shared with TRBD1. CDR3 size: 20 residues. CDR1 SEHNR and CDR2 FQNEAQ come from the germline V gene (reference sequence). Trimming took 6 bases from V and 1 from J; bases not matched to a gene: 20. As DNA, the CDR3 is TGTGCCAGCAGGTTAAATGGAAGTCATGGACAGGGAGGAAGCAATCAGCCCCAGCATTTT. It is translated as CASRLNGSHGQGGSNQPQHF. Full variable domain (outside the CDR3, taken from reference TRBV7-9 and TRBJ1-5): DTGVSQNPRHKITKRGQNVTFRCDPISEHNRLYWYRQTLGQGPEFLTYFQNEAQLEKSRLLSDRFSAERPKGSFSTLEIQRTEQGDSAMYLCASRLNGSHGQGGSNQPQHFGDGTRLSIL.

This clonotype showed up many times. The V call is TRBV7-8, the J call TRBJ1-1; D is unresolved. The germline V and J ends were trimmed by 1 base and 0 bases, with 9 bases remaining between them. The CDR3 sequence is 15 residues long. Germline V gene sequence: CDR1 SGHVS, CDR2 FQNEAQ. This CDR3 is CASSLDGRMNTEAFF. CDR3 coding DNA: TGTGCCAGCAGCTTAGACGGACGGATGAACACTGAAGCTTTCTTT.

The rearrangement joins TRBV7-6 to TRBJ2-2; TRBD1 agrees at 7 bases. Trimming at V came to 5 bases and at J to 1 base, leaving 7 bases not matched to a gene. This CDR3 is 16 amino acids long. Germline values: CDR1 SGHVS, CDR2 FNYEAQ. The CDR3 DNA reads TGTGCCAGCAGCCGCCCCCGGGACAGGAACACCGGGGAGCTGTTTTTT. Its protein is CASSRPRDRNTGELFF.

The chain recombines TRBV4-1 with TRBJ2-7; D gene uncertain. The CDR3 has 14 residues. Germline values: CDR1 MGHRA, CDR2 YSYEKL. V dropped 3 bases and J dropped 1 base, with 10 bases sitting between them. CDR3 nucleotides: TGCGCCAGCAGCCACTTCTTACCATCCTACGAGCAGTACTTC. It codes for CASSHFLPSYEQYF.

This clonotype was found a few times. The chain combines TRBV19 with TRBJ2-5; 8 bases are shared with TRBD2. The CDR3 is 16 residues long. Germline-derived CDR1 and CDR2 are LNHDA and SQIVND (reference sequence). Losses at the gene ends were 3 bases for V and 2 bases for J; bases not matched to a gene: 8. The CDR3 coding sequence is TGTGCCAGTAGTATGGGGTGGAGCGGGGGACAAGAGACCCAGTACTTC. It yields the protein CASSMGWSGGQETQYF.

This clonotype was observed many times. The junction differs from germline at one of its ends, possibly a read error. J is TRBJ1-1 and V is TRBV7-6; 8 bases line up with TRBD1. The CDR3 runs to 14 residues. Germline values: CDR1 SGHVS, CDR2 FNYEAQ. The CDR3 protein is CASSVDRVKTEAFF. The CDR3 nucleotides read TGTGCCAGCAGCGTGGACAGGGTGAAGACTGAAGCTTTCTTT.

This clonotype was seen ten or more times. This chain joins TRBV5-8 and TRBJ1-1; D is ambiguous. Trimming stripped 2 bases from V and 4 bases from J, with 12 bases between. The CDR3 runs 14 residues. Germline values: CDR1 SGHTS, CDR2 YDEGEE. The CDR3 sequence is CASSFHRSGTEAFF. The CDR3 DNA follows: TGTGCCAGCAGCTTCCACCGATCGGGCACTGAAGCTTTCTTT.